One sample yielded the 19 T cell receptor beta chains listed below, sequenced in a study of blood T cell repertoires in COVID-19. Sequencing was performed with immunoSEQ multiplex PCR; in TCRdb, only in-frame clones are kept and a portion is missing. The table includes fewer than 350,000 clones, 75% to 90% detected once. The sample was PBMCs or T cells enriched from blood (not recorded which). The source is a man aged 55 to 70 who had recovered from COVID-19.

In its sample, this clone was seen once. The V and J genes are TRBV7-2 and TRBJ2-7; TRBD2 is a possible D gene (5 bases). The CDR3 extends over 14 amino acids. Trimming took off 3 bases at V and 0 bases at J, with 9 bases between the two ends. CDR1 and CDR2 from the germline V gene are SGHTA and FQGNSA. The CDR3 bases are TGTGCCAGCAGCTTCAGCACTAGCTCCTACGAGCAGTACTTC. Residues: CASSFSTSSYEQYF.

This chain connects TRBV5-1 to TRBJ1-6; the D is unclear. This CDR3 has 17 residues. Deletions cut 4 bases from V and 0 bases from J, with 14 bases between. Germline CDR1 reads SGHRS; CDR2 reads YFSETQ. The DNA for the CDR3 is TGCGCCAGCAGCCGAGCCTGGGAGAGCTCCTATAATTCACCCCTCCACTTT. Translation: CASSRAWESSYNSPLHF.

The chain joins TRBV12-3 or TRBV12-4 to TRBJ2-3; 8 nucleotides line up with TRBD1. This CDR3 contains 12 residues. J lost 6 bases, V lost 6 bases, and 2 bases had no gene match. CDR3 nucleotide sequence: TGTGCCAGCAGGACAGGGGCGGATACGCAGTATTTT. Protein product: CASRTGADTQYF.

Here the CDR3 DNA reads TGTGCCAGCTGGTCTAGCGGGAGGGCCGCGGAGACCCAGTACTTC. It translates to CASWSSGRAAETQYF. The V and J genes are TRBV7-9 and TRBJ2-5; 12 bases map to TRBD2. Losses at the gene ends were 8 bases for V and 5 bases for J; bases not matched to a gene: 9. The CDR3 runs to 15 residues. Germline V lookup: CDR1 SEHNR, CDR2 FQNEAQ (reference sequence).

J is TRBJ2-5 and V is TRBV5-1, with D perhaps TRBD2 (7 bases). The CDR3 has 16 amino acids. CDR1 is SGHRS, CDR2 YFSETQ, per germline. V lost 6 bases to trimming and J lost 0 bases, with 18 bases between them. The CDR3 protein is CASKLGASGNQETQYF. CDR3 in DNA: TGCGCCAGCAAACTGGGGGCTAGCGGCAACCAAGAGACCCAGTACTTC.

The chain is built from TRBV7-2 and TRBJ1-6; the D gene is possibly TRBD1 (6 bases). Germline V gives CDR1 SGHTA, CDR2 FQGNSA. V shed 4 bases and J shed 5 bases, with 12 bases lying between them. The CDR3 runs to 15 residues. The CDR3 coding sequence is TGTGCCAGCAGCTCCTTCAGGGGAAATAATTCACCCCTCCACTTT. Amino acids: CASSSFRGNNSPLHF.

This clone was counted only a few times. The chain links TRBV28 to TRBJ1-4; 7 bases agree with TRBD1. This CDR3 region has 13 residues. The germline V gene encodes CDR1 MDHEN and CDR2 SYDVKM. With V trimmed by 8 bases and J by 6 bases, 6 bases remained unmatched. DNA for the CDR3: TGTGCCAGCGAGCGAACAGGGGATGAAAAACTGTTTTTT. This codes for CASERTGDEKLFF.

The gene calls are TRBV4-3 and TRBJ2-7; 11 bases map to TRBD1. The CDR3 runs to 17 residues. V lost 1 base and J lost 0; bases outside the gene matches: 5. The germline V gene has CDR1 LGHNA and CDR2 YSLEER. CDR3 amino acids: CASSQATGQGVSYEQYF. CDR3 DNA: TGCGCCAGCAGCCAAGCTACGGGACAGGGGGTCTCCTACGAGCAGTACTTC.

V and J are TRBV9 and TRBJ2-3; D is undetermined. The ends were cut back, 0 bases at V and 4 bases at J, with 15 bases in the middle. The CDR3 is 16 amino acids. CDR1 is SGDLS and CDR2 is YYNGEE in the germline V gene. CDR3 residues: CASSVVEAPPPDTQYF. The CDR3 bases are TGTGCCAGCAGCGTAGTAGAGGCTCCTCCTCCAGATACGCAGTATTTT. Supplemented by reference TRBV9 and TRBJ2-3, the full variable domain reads DSGVTQTPKHLITATGQRVTLRCSPRSGDLSVYWYQQSLDQGLQFLIQYYNGEERAKGNILERFSAQQFPDLHSELNLSSLELGDSALYFCASSVVEAPPPDTQYFGPGTRLTVL.

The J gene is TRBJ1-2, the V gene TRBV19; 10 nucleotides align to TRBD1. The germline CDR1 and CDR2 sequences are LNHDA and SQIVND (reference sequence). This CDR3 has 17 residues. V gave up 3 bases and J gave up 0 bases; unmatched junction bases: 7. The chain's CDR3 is CASSMGDRGPTNYGYTF. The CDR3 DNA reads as TGTGCCAGTAGTATGGGGGACAGGGGCCCCACTAACTATGGCTACACCTTC.

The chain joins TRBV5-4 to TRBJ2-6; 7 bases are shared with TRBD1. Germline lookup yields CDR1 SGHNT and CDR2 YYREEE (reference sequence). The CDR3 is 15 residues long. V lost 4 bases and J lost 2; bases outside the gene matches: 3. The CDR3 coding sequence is TGTGCCAGCAGCGAGACAGGGACTGGGGCCAACGTCCTGACTTTC. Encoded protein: CASSETGTGANVLTF.

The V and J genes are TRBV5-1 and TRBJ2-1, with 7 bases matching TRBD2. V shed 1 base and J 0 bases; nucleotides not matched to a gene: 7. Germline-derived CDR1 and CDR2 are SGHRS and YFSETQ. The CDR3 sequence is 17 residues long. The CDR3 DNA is TGCGCCAGCAGCTTGAAAGCGGGAACGTCCTCCTACAATGAGCAGTTCTTC. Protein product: CASSLKAGTSSYNEQFF.

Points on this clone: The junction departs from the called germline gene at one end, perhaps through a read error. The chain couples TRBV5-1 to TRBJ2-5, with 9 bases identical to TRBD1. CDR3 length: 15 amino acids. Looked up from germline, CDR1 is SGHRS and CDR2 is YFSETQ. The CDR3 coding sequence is TGCGCCAGCAGCGATATACAGGGGGCCCAAAAGACCCAGTACTTC. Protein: CASSDIQGAQKTQYF.

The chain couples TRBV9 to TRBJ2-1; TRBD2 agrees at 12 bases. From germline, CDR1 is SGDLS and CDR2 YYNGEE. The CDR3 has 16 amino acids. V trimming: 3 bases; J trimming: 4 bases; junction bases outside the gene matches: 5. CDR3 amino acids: CASSATGTSGYNEQFF. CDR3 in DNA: TGTGCCAGCAGCGCCACCGGGACTAGCGGGTACAATGAGCAGTTCTTC.

CDR3 coding DNA: TGTGCCAGCAGCGGGACAGGGGGATACAATGAGCAGTTCTTC. Encoded protein: CASSGTGGYNEQFF. The chain joins TRBV11-3 to TRBJ2-1, with TRBD1 matching over 11 bases. With V trimmed by 5 bases and J by 4 bases, 1 base remained unmatched. Germline V gene sequence: CDR1 SGHNT, CDR2 YENEEA. CDR3 length equals 14 residues.

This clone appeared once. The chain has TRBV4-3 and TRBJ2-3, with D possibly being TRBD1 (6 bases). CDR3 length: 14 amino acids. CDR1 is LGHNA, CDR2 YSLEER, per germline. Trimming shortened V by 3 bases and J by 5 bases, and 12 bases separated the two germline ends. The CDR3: CASSHMGAGDTQYF. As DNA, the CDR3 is TGCGCCAGCAGCCATATGGGGGCCGGAGATACGCAGTATTTT.

The CDR3 region has the DNA TGTGCCAGCAGTGGGCCAGGGTCCGTAGAGACCCAGTACTTC. Translated: CASSGPGSVETQYF. The V gene is TRBV28, the J gene TRBJ2-5; possible D gene TRBD1, 5 bases. CDR1 and CDR2 from the germline V gene are MDHEN and SYDVKM. V lost 5 bases, J lost 4 bases, and 14 bases lay in between. The CDR3 sequence is 14 residues long. The entire variable domain, with the rest obtained from reference TRBV28 and TRBJ2-5, is as follows: DVKVTQSSRYLVKRTGEKVFLECVQDMDHENMFWYRQDPGLGLRLIYFSYDVKMKEKGDIPEGYSVSREKKERFSLILESASTNQTSMYLCASSGPGSVETQYFGPGTRLLVL.

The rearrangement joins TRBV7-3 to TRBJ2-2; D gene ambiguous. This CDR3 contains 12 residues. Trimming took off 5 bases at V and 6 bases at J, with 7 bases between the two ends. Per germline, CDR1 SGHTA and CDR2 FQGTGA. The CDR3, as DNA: TGTGCCAGCAGCAATTCTCCCGGGGAGCTGTTTTTT. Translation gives CASSNSPGELFF.

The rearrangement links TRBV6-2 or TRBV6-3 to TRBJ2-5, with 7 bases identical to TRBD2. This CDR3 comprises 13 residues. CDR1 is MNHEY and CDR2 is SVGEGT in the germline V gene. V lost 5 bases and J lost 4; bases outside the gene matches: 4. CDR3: CASSRAGIETQYF. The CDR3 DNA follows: TGTGCCAGCAGTAGAGCGGGAATAGAGACCCAGTACTTC.